A single sample is the source of the 29 T cell receptor beta chains below, sequenced in a study of cytomegalovirus exposure and HLA in healthy donors. Primers for the PCR totalled 60 Vbeta and 13 Jbeta. Only in-frame clones appear in the TCRdb table, and some are missing; sequencing was by immunoSEQ multiplex PCR. The table includes 120,000 or so clones, about 10% detected once. The sample comprised PBMCs. Receptors originate from a woman aged 18-35 years in good health and CMV-seropositive.

The chain links TRBV29-1 to TRBJ2-5; D perhaps matches TRBD1 (6 bases). The CDR3 sequence is 13 residues long. V dropped 5 bases and J dropped 2 bases, with 12 bases sitting between them. Germline V CDR1 and CDR2: SQVTM, ANQGSEA. The CDR3 reads CSVQGQRQETQYF. CDR3 DNA: TGCAGCGTTCAAGGACAGAGACAAGAGACCCAGTACTTC.

The sample holds a few counts of this clone. This chain joins TRBV7-8 and TRBJ2-1, with D perhaps matching TRBD1 (6 bases). The CDR3 is 16 residues long. V lost 2 bases to trimming and J lost 0 bases, with 11 bases between them. Looked up from germline, CDR1 is SGHVS and CDR2 is FQNEAQ. CDR3 loop: CASSLLTGVSYNEQFF. CDR3 sequence (DNA): TGTGCCAGCAGCTTACTGACAGGCGTCTCCTACAATGAGCAGTTCTTC.

This clone was recorded a few times. V usage is TRBV18 and J usage is TRBJ2-7; TRBD1 is a possible D gene (5 bases). Germline V gene lookup returns CDR1 KGHSH and CDR2 LQKENI. V was cut by 4 bases and J by 2 bases, with 9 bases left in between. The CDR3 has 13 amino acids. The DNA of the CDR3 is TGTGCCAGCTCACAATCACAGGCCTACGAGCAGTACTTC. Translated, it gives CASSQSQAYEQYF.

Only a few counts were recorded for this clone. V usage is TRBV19 and J usage is TRBJ2-5, with D unresolved. Germline CDR1 reads LNHDA; CDR2 reads SQIVND (reference sequence). The CDR3 is made up of 14 amino acids. The V gene lost 0 bases and the J gene lost 5 bases, with 10 bases spanning the gap. DNA of the CDR3: TGTGCCAGTAGTATAGATTTACAGATGGAGACCCAGTACTTC. Translation gives CASSIDLQMETQYF. Full variable domain (remainder filled in from reference TRBV19 and TRBJ2-5): DGGITQSPKYLFRKEGQNVTLSCEQNLNHDAMYWYRQDPGQGLRLIYYSQIVNDFQKGDIAEGYSVSREKKESFPLTVTSAQKNPTAFYLCASSIDLQMETQYFGPGTRLLVL.

This rearrangement joins TRBV28 to TRBJ2-2, with TRBD1 matching 8 bases. The CDR3 loop spans 15 amino acids. CDR1 is MDHEN, CDR2 SYDVKM, per germline. With V trimmed by 0 bases and J by 7 bases, 4 bases remained unmatched. Written as DNA, the CDR3 is TGTGCCAGCAGTTTATGGGACAGGGACAGCGGGGAGCTGTTTTTT. Protein sequence: CASSLWDRDSGELFF.

V is TRBV27 and J is TRBJ2-7; 7 nucleotides agree with TRBD2. This CDR3 comprises 15 residues. The germline V gene has CDR1 MNHEY and CDR2 SMNVEV (reference sequence). The ends lost 4 bases at V and 4 bases at J; junction bases unmatched: 10. The CDR3 here is CASSYASGPQYEQYF. As DNA, the CDR3 is TGTGCCAGCAGTTACGCTAGCGGACCCCAATACGAGCAGTACTTC.

This clone was detected a few times. The V and J genes are TRBV18 and TRBJ1-1, with a possible D match to TRBD1 (6 bases). V gave up 3 bases and J gave up 4 bases, with 12 bases separating them. The CDR3 consists of 14 residues. Germline CDR1 reads KGHSH; CDR2 reads LQKENI. The CDR3 is CASSPRGVGTEAFF. The CDR3 coding sequence is TGTGCCAGCTCACCCAGGGGAGTGGGCACTGAAGCTTTCTTT.

This clone occurred a few times. This chain links TRBV6-5 with TRBJ2-1; D possibly corresponds to TRBD1 (6 bases). Trimming shortened V by 5 bases and J by 10 bases, and 18 bases separated the two germline ends. The length of the CDR3 is 14 residues. In germline, CDR1 is MNHEY, CDR2 SVGAGI. The CDR3: CASSIAQQGFEQFF. In DNA, the CDR3 is TGTGCCAGCAGTATTGCCCAACAGGGATTCGAGCAGTTCTTC.

This clone was detected only a few times. The V and J genes are TRBV28 and TRBJ1-4; a possible D gene is TRBD1 (6 bases). Trimming pared 5 bases from V and 8 bases from J, leaving 18 bases between. The V gene's germline CDR1 is MDHEN and CDR2 SYDVKM. The CDR3 extends over 15 amino acids. CDR3 bases: TGTGCCAGCAGTCAACTAGGGGGGGTTGGCGAAAAACTGTTTTTT. Translation: CASSQLGGVGEKLFF.

This clone was recorded a few times. The V call is TRBV10-2, the J call TRBJ2-5, with D possibly matching TRBD2 (6 bases). The closer fit of TRBJ2-7 to the DNA end suggests the J call may be wrong. This CDR3 has 13 amino acids. CDR1 and CDR2 (germline): WSHSY, SAAADI. DNA for the CDR3: TGCGCCACGGACCGTAGACCGGGGGTCGAGCAGTACTTC. This codes for CATDRRPGVEQYF.

CDR3 residues: CASEPYRGPSARSVNYGYTF. The CDR3 DNA reads TGTGCCAGCGAGCCATACAGGGGGCCCTCGGCCCGTTCGGTTAACTATGGCTACACCTTC. This rearrangement joins TRBV9 to TRBJ1-2; the match to TRBD1 covers 9 bases. Germline lookup yields CDR1 SGDLS and CDR2 YYNGEE. The junction had 23 bases not matched to a gene; V was cut back by 7 bases and J by 1 base. The CDR3 loop spans 20 amino acids.

The chain links TRBV29-1 to TRBJ2-5; possible D gene TRBD2, 6 bases. Trimming stripped 3 bases from V and 8 bases from J, with 10 bases between. The CDR3 sequence is 11 residues long. CDR1 is SQVTM, CDR2 ANQGSEA, per germline. This CDR3 reads CSVETGATQYF. CDR3 nucleotides: TGCAGCGTTGAGACGGGAGCAACCCAGTACTTC.

The gene calls are TRBV27 and TRBJ1-2; 8 bases match TRBD1. The germline V gene encodes CDR1 MNHEY and CDR2 SMNVEV (reference sequence). The V segment lost 4 bases and the J segment 7 bases; nucleotides outside the gene matches: 11. CDR3 length equals 15 residues. The CDR3 DNA sequence: TGTGCCAGCAGTTCCGCAGGGGGCCGGATGGGTGGCTACACCTTC. This translates into CASSSAGGRMGGYTF.

This clone was detected only a few times. V gene TRBV4-1 combines with J gene TRBJ2-2; 10 positions agree with TRBD1. There are 20 residues in the CDR3. The germline CDR1 and CDR2 sequences are MGHRA and YSYEKL. Trimming cost V 6 bases and J 3 bases; bases outside gene matches: 19. The CDR3 DNA reads as TGCGCCAGCAGGCTCGGGACAGGGGAAGTGTATGTGGGAGACACCGGGGAGCTGTTTTTT. This codes for CASRLGTGEVYVGDTGELFF.

This sequence joins TRBV9 and TRBJ2-2, with D possibly matching TRBD2 (6 bases). Trimming left V 4 bases short and J 4 bases short, with 11 bases between. CDR3 length equals 14 residues. The germline gives CDR1 SGDLS, CDR2 YYNGEE. This CDR3 reads CASSPGGFTGELFF. CDR3 DNA: TGTGCCAGCAGCCCCGGAGGGTTCACCGGGGAGCTGTTTTTT.

This chain uses TRBV4-2 with TRBJ2-1; 11 positions agree with TRBD2. CDR1 is LGHNA, CDR2 YNFKEQ, per germline. The CDR3 loop spans 19 amino acids. The junction had 8 bases not matched to a gene; V was cut back by 1 base and J by 0 bases. CDR3 sequence (DNA): TGTGCCAGCAGCCAAGGTCTTAGCGGGAGGGAGAGCTCCTACAATGAGCAGTTCTTC. Protein sequence: CASSQGLSGRESSYNEQFF.

Only a few counts were recorded for this clone. The rearrangement links TRBV7-9 to TRBJ1-5; TRBD1 matches at 9 bases. The CDR3 extends over 15 amino acids. Germline-derived CDR1 and CDR2 are SEHNR and FQNEAQ (reference sequence). The ends lost 4 bases at V and 3 bases at J; junction bases unmatched: 4. Here the CDR3 DNA reads TGTGCCAGCAGCTCCGGACAGGGGAACAATCAGCCCCAGCATTTT. Translated: CASSSGQGNNQPQHF.

This clone was picked up a small number of times. The chain carries TRBV7-2 and TRBJ2-7; the match to TRBD1 covers 7 bases. From germline, CDR1 is SGHTA and CDR2 FQGNSA. The CDR3 covers 14 residues. V lost 6 bases to trimming and J lost 4 bases; unmatched junction nucleotides: 9. CDR3 DNA: TGTGCCAGCAGTAGGGACAGCCGAACATACGAGCAGTACTTC. It encodes CASSRDSRTYEQYF.

The chain recombines TRBV10-3 with TRBJ1-1, with D possibly being TRBD1 (6 bases). The CDR3 contains 16 residues. Germline V gene data show CDR1 as ENHRY and CDR2 as SYGVKD. V lost 3 bases to trimming and J lost 11 bases, with 25 bases between them. The CDR3 sequence: CAISETGGRGVVMAFF. The CDR3 DNA reads TGTGCCATCAGTGAAACGGGGGGCAGAGGGGTAGTTATGGCTTTCTTT.

This clone was seen more than once but under ten times. The V and J genes are TRBV18 and TRBJ2-5; D not resolved. Trimming shortened V by 6 bases and J by 4 bases, and 12 bases separated the two germline ends. Germline loops: CDR1 KGHSH, CDR2 LQKENI. This CDR3 region has 13 residues. The CDR3 is CASSPTTAETQYF. In DNA, the CDR3 is TGTGCCAGCTCCCCAACTACCGCAGAGACCCAGTACTTC.

V is TRBV15 and J is TRBJ2-5, with D maybe TRBD2 (5 bases). The germline V gene has CDR1 LNHNV and CDR2 YYDKDF (reference sequence). Trimming took 5 bases from V and 4 from J, leaving 23 bases between them. The CDR3 length is 17 residues. CDR3 in DNA: TGTGCCACCAGCCTCGAAACGAGCGGCGGAGGTTTAGAGACCCAGTACTTC. Amino acids: CATSLETSGGGLETQYF. The full variable domain, rest sourced from reference TRBV15 and TRBJ2-5, is DAMVIQNPRYQVTQFGKPVTLSCSQTLNHNVMYWYQQKSSQAPKLLFHYYDKDFNNEADTPDNFQSRRPNTSFCFLDIRSPGLGDTAMYLCATSLETSGGGLETQYFGPGTRLLVL.

The chain carries TRBV6-1 and TRBJ2-5; tentative D call: TRBD1 (6 bases). V dropped 5 bases and J dropped 11 bases, with 21 bases sitting between them. CDR1 MNHNS and CDR2 SASEGT come from the germline V gene. There are 14 residues in the CDR3. Written as DNA, the CDR3 is TGTGCCAGCAGTATACAGGGCTCCGTGGATGAGCAGTACTTC. It translates to CASSIQGSVDEQYF.

This clone was observed a handful of times. This chain connects TRBV28 to TRBJ1-5; D is undetermined. CDR3 size: 15 residues. The germline CDR1 and CDR2 sequences are MDHEN and SYDVKM. V shed 7 bases and J shed 2 bases, with 15 bases lying between them. CDR3 loop: CASKAGPSGNQPQHF. CDR3 nucleotide sequence: TGTGCCAGCAAGGCGGGCCCCTCCGGCAATCAGCCCCAGCATTTT.

In this sample, this clone turned up a few times. This chain links TRBV11-3 with TRBJ1-1; the D is unclear. Germline lookup yields CDR1 SGHNT and CDR2 YENEEA. Trimming shortened V by 5 bases and J by 6 bases, and 7 bases separated the two germline ends. CDR3 length equals 11 residues. Here the CDR3 DNA reads TGTGCCAGCAGCCGGAGGGCTGAAGCTTTCTTT. It is translated as CASSRRAEAFF.

This clone was counted a few times. CDR3 loop: CASSPPGTDTQYF. The CDR3 DNA is TGTGCCAGCAGTCCGCCGGGTACAGATACGCAGTATTTT. The chain carries TRBV6-5 and TRBJ2-3; no clear D. The germline V and J ends were trimmed by 5 bases and 3 bases, with 9 bases remaining between them. CDR3 length: 13 residues. Germline lookup yields CDR1 MNHEY and CDR2 SVGAGI.

This clone turned up a few times. J is TRBJ2-1 and V is TRBV6-1, with D tentatively TRBD1 (6 bases). The V gene lost 7 bases and the J gene lost 3 bases, with 13 bases spanning the gap. CDR3 length: 14 residues. Per germline, CDR1 MNHNS and CDR2 SASEGT. This CDR3 is CASKVDSDYNEQFF. The CDR3 nucleotides read TGTGCCAGCAAAGTGGACAGCGACTACAATGAGCAGTTCTTC.

The genes are TRBV7-6 and TRBJ2-7; 7 bases are shared with TRBD1. J lost 3 bases, V lost 4 bases, and 9 bases had no gene match. The CDR3 runs to 15 residues. Germline CDR1 reads SGHVS; CDR2 reads FNYEAQ. The CDR3 protein is CASSSTHRGNYEQYF. CDR3 nucleotides: TGTGCCAGCAGCTCAACTCACAGGGGAAACTACGAGCAGTACTTC.

The sample holds a few counts of this clone. The rearrangement uses TRBV20-1 and TRBJ2-7, with a possible D match to TRBD2 (5 bases). The V gene's germline CDR1 is DFQATT and CDR2 SNEGSKA (reference sequence). The CDR3 sequence is 11 residues long. The germline V and J ends were trimmed by 6 bases and 12 bases, with 18 bases remaining between them. CDR3 in DNA: TGCAGTGCCCAAGGGCTGGACTTGACGTACTTC. Translated, it gives CSAQGLDLTYF.

This clone was seen more than once but under ten times. This sequence joins TRBV5-1 and TRBJ1-1; TRBD1 matches 7 bases. The CDR3 length is 14 residues. V lost 4 bases, J lost 0 bases, and 3 bases stayed unmatched. Germline assignment: CDR1 SGHRS and CDR2 YFSETQ. CDR3 loop: CASSIGQVNTEAFF. The CDR3 DNA reads TGCGCCAGCAGCATAGGACAGGTGAACACTGAAGCTTTCTTT.